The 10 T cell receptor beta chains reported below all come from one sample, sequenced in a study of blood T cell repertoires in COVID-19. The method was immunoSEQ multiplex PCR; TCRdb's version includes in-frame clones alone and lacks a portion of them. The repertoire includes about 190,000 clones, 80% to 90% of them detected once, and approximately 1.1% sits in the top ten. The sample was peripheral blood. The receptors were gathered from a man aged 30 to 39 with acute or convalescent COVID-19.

The CDR3 DNA reads as TGTGCCAGCAGTTACTCTATAGTCTCTGGGGCCAACGTCCTGACTTTC. Protein product: CASSYSIVSGANVLTF. The genes are TRBV6-5 and TRBJ2-6; no firm D call. From germline, CDR1 is MNHEY and CDR2 SVGAGI. This CDR3 spans 16 amino acids. V lost 0 bases and J 0 bases, leaving 6 bases between the germline ends.

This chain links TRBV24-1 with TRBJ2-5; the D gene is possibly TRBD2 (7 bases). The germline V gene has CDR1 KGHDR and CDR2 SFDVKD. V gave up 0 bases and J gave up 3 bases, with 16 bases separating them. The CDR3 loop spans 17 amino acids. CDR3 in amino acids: CATSDLQRGRGEETQYF. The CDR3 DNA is TGTGCCACCAGTGATTTGCAAAGGGGGAGGGGCGAAGAGACCCAGTACTTC.

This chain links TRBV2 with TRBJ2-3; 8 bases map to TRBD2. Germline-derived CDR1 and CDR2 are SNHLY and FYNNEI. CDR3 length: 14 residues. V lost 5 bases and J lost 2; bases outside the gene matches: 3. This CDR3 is CASSTSGTTDTQYF. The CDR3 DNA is TGTGCCAGCAGTACTAGCGGTACCACAGATACGCAGTATTTT.

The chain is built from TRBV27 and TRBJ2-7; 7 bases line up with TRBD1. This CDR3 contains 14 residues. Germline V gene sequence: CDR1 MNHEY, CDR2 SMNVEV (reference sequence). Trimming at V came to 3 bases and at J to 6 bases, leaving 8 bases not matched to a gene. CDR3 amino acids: CASSLQGTVSEQYF. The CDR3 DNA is TGTGCCAGCAGTTTGCAAGGGACAGTGTCCGAGCAGTACTTC.

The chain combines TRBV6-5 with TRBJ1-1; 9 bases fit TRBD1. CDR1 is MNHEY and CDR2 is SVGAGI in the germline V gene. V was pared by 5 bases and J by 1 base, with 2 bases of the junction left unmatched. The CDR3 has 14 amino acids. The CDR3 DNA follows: TGTGCCAGCAGTCTGGACAGGGGGAACACTGAAGCTTTCTTT. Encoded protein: CASSLDRGNTEAFF.

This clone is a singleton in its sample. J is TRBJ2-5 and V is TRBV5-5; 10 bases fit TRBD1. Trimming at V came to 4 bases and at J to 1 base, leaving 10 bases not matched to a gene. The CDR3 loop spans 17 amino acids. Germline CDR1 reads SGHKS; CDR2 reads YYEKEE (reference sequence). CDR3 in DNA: TGTGCCAGCAGCCCTTCATTCCGGACAGGGGGCCAAGAGACCCAGTACTTC. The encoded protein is CASSPSFRTGGQETQYF. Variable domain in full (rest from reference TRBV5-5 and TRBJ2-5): DAGVTQSPTHLIKTRGQQVTLRCSPISGHKSVSWYQQVLGQGPQFIFQYYEKEERGRGNFPDRFSARQFPNYSSELNVNALLLGDSALYLCASSPSFRTGGQETQYFGPGTRLLVL.

The CDR3 DNA reads as TGCAGCTTTAGAGGGGCGGGAAATCAGCCCCAGCATTTT. It yields the protein CSFRGAGNQPQHF. V usage is TRBV29-1 and J usage is TRBJ1-5; possibly TRBD1 for D (5 bases). Trimming pared 8 bases from V and 4 bases from J, leaving 15 bases between. The CDR3 covers 13 residues. Germline CDR1 reads SQVTM; CDR2 reads ANQGSEA.

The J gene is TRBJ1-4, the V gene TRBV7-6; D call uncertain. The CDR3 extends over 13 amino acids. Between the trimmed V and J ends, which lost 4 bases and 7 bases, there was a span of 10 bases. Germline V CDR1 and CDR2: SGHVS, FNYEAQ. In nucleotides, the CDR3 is TGTGCCAGCAGCTCCGGTTTTGGTGAAAAACTGTTTTTT. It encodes CASSSGFGEKLFF. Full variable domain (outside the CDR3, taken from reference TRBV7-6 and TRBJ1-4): GAGVSQSPRYKVTKRGQDVALRCDPISGHVSLYWYRQALGQGPEFLTYFNYEAQQDKSGLPNDRFSAERPEGSISTLTIQRTEQRDSAMYRCASSSGFGEKLFFGSGTQLSVL.

CDR3 bases: TGCAGTGCTAGTGCCGGACTAGGAGATCGCAACGAGCAGTACTTC. The encoded protein is CSASAGLGDRNEQYF. The chain uses TRBV20-1 and TRBJ2-7, with 7 positions matching TRBD2. Germline V CDR1 and CDR2: DFQATT, SNEGSKA (reference sequence). There are 15 residues in the CDR3. J lost 5 bases, V lost 3 bases, and 13 bases had no gene match.

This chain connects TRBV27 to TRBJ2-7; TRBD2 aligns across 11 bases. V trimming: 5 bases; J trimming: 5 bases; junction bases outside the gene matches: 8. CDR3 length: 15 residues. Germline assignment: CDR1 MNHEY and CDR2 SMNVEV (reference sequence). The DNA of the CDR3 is TGTGCCAGCAGTGGGATAGCGGGAGGGATCAACGAGCAGTACTTC. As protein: CASSGIAGGINEQYF.